This T cell receptor beta chain came from a study of monozygotic twins with inflammatory bowel disease. Study-wide results and caveats: Fewer clonotypes were shared with others by IBD patients than by healthy twins, especially with disease activity. Telling apart the different T cell subtypes was not possible.

Blood samples, whole and unsorted for T cells, yielded the isolated total RNA. A remark on this clonotype: Antigen: not known.

Template switching incorporated UMIs with a 6-nucleotide sample barcode. Reanalyzing the 5' RACE reads, TCRdb keeps one entry per CDR3 protein, without DNA. The table for this sample gives 350,000 to 550,000 distinct CDR3 sequences. The CDR3 length is 15 residues. The germline V gene encodes CDR1 SGHRS and CDR2 YFSETQ. The sample was blood. The source is a human donor with ulcerative colitis or Crohn's disease, or a healthy co-twin of an affected twin (not recorded which). The chain uses TRBV5-1 and TRBJ2-3; the D call from TCRdb, TRBD1, cannot be confirmed without DNA. This chain's CDR3 is CASSLEGGRIDTQYF.